This T cell receptor (beta chain) was recovered during a study of blood T cell repertoires in COVID-19. Study context: T cells, B-cell-depleted T cells, or PBMCs provided the cDNA or gDNA that served as material.

Using immunoSEQ multiplex PCR, the repertoire was profiled, and TCRdb retains in-frame clones only, with some absent. The data contain about 100,000 clones, roughly 84% of them seen just once; the ten biggest clones take up more than 10%. Germline CDR1 is SGDLS and CDR2 is YYNGEE. V was cut by 2 bases and J by 2 bases, with 14 bases left in between. This CDR3 contains 15 residues. Sequencing input: peripheral blood. The V call is TRBV9, the J call TRBJ2-7; a weak D match, TRBD1 (6 bases). This TCR derives from a human donor in a cohort sampled during active COVID-19. CDR3 in amino acids: CASSVGDTATYEQYF. CDR3 DNA: TGTGCCAGCAGCGTGGGGGACACCGCTACCTACGAGCAGTACTTC. The full variable domain, with the rest looked up from reference TRBV9 and TRBJ2-7, is DSGVTQTPKHLITATGQRVTLRCSPRSGDLSVYWYQQSLDQGLQFLIQYYNGEERAKGNILERFSAQQFPDLHSELNLSSLELGDSALYFCASSVGDTATYEQYFGPGTRLTVT.